These 20 T cell receptor beta chains share one sample of origin, sequenced in a study of shared clonotypes between healthy human individuals. TCRdb's copy holds only in-frame clones and misses some; the assay was immunoSEQ multiplex PCR. The sample holds 2 million to 2.5 million clones, roughly 93% seen once. Sequences were obtained from naive CD4+ T cells from PBMCs. Subset here: CD45RA+ positively selected. These receptors were taken from a man aged 18 to 29 in good health. Some clones in this sample may be carry-over from other donors' samples.

This clone was counted between two and nine times. The V call is TRBV6-5, the J call TRBJ1-1; D gene unclear. CDR3 length: 14 amino acids. Trimming shortened V by 5 bases and J by 4 bases, and 14 bases separated the two germline ends. Germline lookup yields CDR1 MNHEY and CDR2 SVGAGI. This chain's CDR3 is CASSPRGYSTEAFF. Written as DNA, the CDR3 is TGTGCCAGCAGTCCTCGCGGGTATTCCACTGAAGCTTTCTTT.

This clone showed up just a few times. The J gene is TRBJ1-1, the V gene TRBV29-1; 7 nucleotides match TRBD1. The CDR3 runs to 13 residues. Germline V lookup: CDR1 SQVTM, CDR2 ANQGSEA. J lost 7 bases, V lost 4 bases, and 9 bases had no gene match. CDR3 DNA: TGCAGCGTTGGGGAGGGGGCGCCAAATGAAGCTTTCTTT. Its protein product is CSVGEGAPNEAFF.

The chain uses TRBV6-1 and TRBJ1-5; D gene ambiguous. V lost 0 bases, J lost 9 bases, and 12 bases lay in between. This CDR3 is built from 14 residues. The germline V gene encodes CDR1 MNHNS and CDR2 SASEGT. The CDR3: CASSEALLVRPQHF. Here the CDR3 DNA reads TGTGCCAGCAGTGAAGCGCTTCTTGTGCGGCCCCAGCATTTT.

Comment on this clone: At the DNA level, this CDR3 is encoded by other sequences in the same sample as well. The chain joins TRBV28 to TRBJ2-7; D ambiguous. Looked up from germline, CDR1 is MDHEN and CDR2 is SYDVKM. V was pared by 6 bases and J by 2 bases, with 17 bases between. This CDR3 comprises 15 residues. In DNA form, the CDR3 reads TGTGCCAGCAGCCCCTGGGGTCTGGGAACCTACGAGCAGTACTTC. As protein: CASSPWGLGTYEQYF.

Remarks on this clone: Other DNA sequences in the sample encode the same CDR3. The chain joins TRBV19 to TRBJ2-6, with D perhaps being TRBD1 or TRBD2 (6 bases each). The length of the CDR3 is 15 residues. V was cut by 3 bases and J by 4 bases, with 10 bases left in between. Per the germline V gene, CDR1 is LNHDA and CDR2 is SQIVND (reference sequence). CDR3 coding DNA: TGTGCCAGTAGTATTACGGGGGCCGGGGCCAACGTCCTGACTTTC. This encodes CASSITGAGANVLTF.

The gene calls are TRBV6-6 and TRBJ2-4, with TRBD2 as a possible D gene (7 bases). Germline V gene sequence: CDR1 MNHNY, CDR2 SVGAGI (reference sequence). This CDR3 is built from 16 residues. Trimming pared 10 bases from V and 9 bases from J, leaving 28 bases between. This CDR3 is CATRYLGGGNPSIQYF. CDR3 nucleotides: TGTGCCACGCGTTACTTAGGGGGAGGGAACCCCAGCATTCAGTACTTC.

J is TRBJ2-1 and V is TRBV7-6; D not certain. V dropped 8 bases and J dropped 1 base, with 9 bases sitting between them. There are 13 residues in the CDR3. CDR1 and CDR2 (germline): SGHVS, FNYEAQ. CDR3 bases: TGTGCCAGCGGGCAGCGATCCTACAATGAGCAGTTCTTC. This translates into CASGQRSYNEQFF.

The chain links TRBV27 to TRBJ2-5; the D is unclear. The J call is in doubt because the DNA end fits TRBJ2-7 better. The CDR3 extends over 14 amino acids. The germline gives CDR1 MNHEY, CDR2 SMNVEV (reference sequence). CDR3 sequence (DNA): TGTGCCAGCAGTTCGAGCAGGTACTCCTACGAGCAGTACTTC. Encoded protein: CASSSSRYSYEQYF.

V usage is TRBV27 and J usage is TRBJ2-5; D unclear. The CDR3 is made up of 14 amino acids. V was shortened by 0 bases and J by 7 bases, with 12 bases between the two germline ends. CDR1 is MNHEY, CDR2 SMNVEV, per germline (reference sequence). This CDR3 reads CASSLSSGSVTQYF. DNA of the CDR3: TGTGCCAGCAGTTTATCGTCCGGGTCCGTGACCCAGTACTTC.

V usage is TRBV27 and J usage is TRBJ1-2, with D unclear. With 3 bases removed from V and 7 bases from J, the gap between germline ends came to 15 bases. Germline V gene sequence: CDR1 MNHEY, CDR2 SMNVEV (reference sequence). The CDR3 runs to 14 residues. DNA of the CDR3: TGTGCCAGCAGTTTGTCAGGACCCCGGCCTGGCTACACCTTC. Amino acids: CASSLSGPRPGYTF.

The chain combines TRBV28 with TRBJ1-1, with a possible D match to TRBD1 (5 bases). V lost 6 bases to trimming and J lost 7 bases, with 15 bases between them. This CDR3 has 13 residues. Germline V lookup: CDR1 MDHEN, CDR2 SYDVKM. The CDR3 here is CASRHPGAFEAFF. In DNA form, the CDR3 reads TGTGCCAGCAGGCACCCCGGGGCCTTTGAAGCTTTCTTT.

This clone was observed a handful of times. Here the CDR3 DNA reads TGTGCCAGCAGCTTTACCAGGGATACTGAAGCTTTCTTT. This gives the protein CASSFTRDTEAFF. The chain uses TRBV11-2 and TRBJ1-1; weak D call: TRBD1 (5 bases). CDR3 length: 13 amino acids. Germline-derived CDR1 and CDR2 are SGHAT and FQNNGV. V lost 3 bases and J lost 5, with 10 bases in between.

About this clone: One end of the junction varies from germline; a read error may be responsible. J is TRBJ2-7 and V is TRBV28, with D unclear. Germline CDR1 MDHEN, CDR2 SYDVKM. This CDR3 contains 12 residues. CDR3 protein: CASSSPAKQDGF. The CDR3 DNA reads as TGTGCCAGCAGTTCCCCGGCGAAGCAGGACGGATTC.

This chain links TRBV7-8 with TRBJ1-2, with TRBD1 matching over 8 bases. V lost 6 bases, J lost 9 bases, and 9 bases stayed unmatched. This CDR3 comprises 13 residues. Per the germline V gene, CDR1 is SGHVS and CDR2 is FQNEAQ. CDR3 in amino acids: CASSRDRGGSYTF. CDR3 sequence (DNA): TGTGCCAGCAGTCGCGACAGGGGAGGGAGCTACACCTTC.

This chain joins TRBV4-2 and TRBJ2-1, with unresolved D. Deletions cut 0 bases from V and 0 bases from J, with 9 bases between. Germline V gene lookup returns CDR1 LGHNA and CDR2 YNFKEQ. The CDR3 is 16 residues long. The CDR3 sequence is CASSQETASSYNEQFF. The CDR3 region has the DNA TGTGCCAGCAGCCAAGAAACAGCGAGCTCCTACAATGAGCAGTTCTTC.

Of note for this clone: The sample has other DNA sequences that encode this CDR3 too. This chain joins TRBV5-1 and TRBJ1-2, with D possibly TRBD1 on 5 matching bases. This CDR3 is built from 13 residues. Trimming stripped 0 bases from V and 4 bases from J, with 7 bases between. Germline CDR1 is SGHRS and CDR2 is YFSETQ. CDR3 in DNA: TGCGCCAGCAGCTTGGGAGGGGTCTATGGCTACACCTTC. Residues: CASSLGGVYGYTF.

There are many counts of this clone. This chain links TRBV5-6 with TRBJ2-1, with a weak D call TRBD2 (5 bases). This CDR3 contains 16 residues. Looked up from germline, CDR1 is SGHDT and CDR2 is YYEEEE. V was pared by 0 bases and J by 0 bases, with 10 bases between. The CDR3 DNA reads TGTGCCAGCAGCTTGGGTAGCGAGTACTCCTACAATGAGCAGTTCTTC. Amino acid sequence: CASSLGSEYSYNEQFF.

This sequence joins TRBV7-9 and TRBJ2-5; 8 bases agree with TRBD2. The germline V gene encodes CDR1 SEHNR and CDR2 FQNEAQ (reference sequence). The CDR3 contains 15 residues. V lost 1 base and J lost 4; bases outside the gene matches: 5. CDR3 nucleotide sequence: TGTGCCAGCAGCTTAGGGCAGGCGGGAGGAGAGACCCAGTACTTC. Translation gives CASSLGQAGGETQYF.

V gene TRBV5-5 combines with J gene TRBJ1-4; D perhaps matches TRBD1 (5 bases). The V gene lost 4 bases and the J gene lost 1 base, with 11 bases spanning the gap. In germline, CDR1 is SGHKS, CDR2 YYEKEE (reference sequence). This CDR3 spans 15 amino acids. The CDR3 DNA follows: TGTGCCAGCAGCGACTGGGGGGGAACTAATGAAAAACTGTTTTTT. Translating it yields CASSDWGGTNEKLFF.

This chain links TRBV9 with TRBJ2-1; D unresolved. CDR1 is SGDLS and CDR2 is YYNGEE in the germline V gene. Between the trimmed V and J ends, which lost 3 bases and 1 base, there was a span of 11 bases. This CDR3 has 15 residues. CDR3: CASSGRPRSYNEQFF. For the CDR3, the DNA is TGTGCCAGCAGCGGAAGACCCCGATCCTACAATGAGCAGTTCTTC. The whole variable domain, filled in from reference TRBV9 and TRBJ2-1, reads DSGVTQTPKHLITATGQRVTLRCSPRSGDLSVYWYQQSLDQGLQFLIQYYNGEERAKGNILERFSAQQFPDLHSELNLSSLELGDSALYFCASSGRPRSYNEQFFGPGTRLTVL.